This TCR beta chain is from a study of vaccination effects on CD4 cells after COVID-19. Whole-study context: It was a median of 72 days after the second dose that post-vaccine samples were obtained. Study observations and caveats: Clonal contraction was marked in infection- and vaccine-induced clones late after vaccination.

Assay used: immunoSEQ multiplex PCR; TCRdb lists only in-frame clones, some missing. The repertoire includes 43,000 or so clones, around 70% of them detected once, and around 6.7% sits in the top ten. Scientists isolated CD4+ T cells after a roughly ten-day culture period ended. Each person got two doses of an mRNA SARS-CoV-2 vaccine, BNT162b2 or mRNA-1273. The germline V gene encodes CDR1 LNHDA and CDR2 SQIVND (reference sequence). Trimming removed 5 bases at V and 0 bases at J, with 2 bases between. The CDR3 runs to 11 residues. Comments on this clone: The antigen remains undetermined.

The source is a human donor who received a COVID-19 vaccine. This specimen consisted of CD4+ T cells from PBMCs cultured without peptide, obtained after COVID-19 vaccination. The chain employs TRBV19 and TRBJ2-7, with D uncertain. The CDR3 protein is CASSPSYEQYF. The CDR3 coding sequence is TGTGCCAGTAGTCCCTCCTACGAGCAGTACTTC.